Shown below are 12 T cell receptor beta chains from a single sample sequenced in a study of T cells in women clearing cervical HPV infection (dated by TCRdb to the late 2010s). The method was the immunoSEQ multiplex PCR assay. Imported from immuneACCESS, the table was reduced by TCRdb to in-frame sequences with V and J called. These copies leave out some clones; in studies compared against another copy, an unresolved V gene accounts for under half, and the cause of the remainder is not known. The sample table holds approximately 28,000 clones. The ten biggest clones cover 2.5% to 3% of the sample. Sequenced material: blood buffy coat. The origin of the receptors is a woman aged 18-70 years with a cervical HPV16 infection that either progressed to CIN3+ or cleared (not recorded which).

With respect to this clone: The read falls 3 residues short of the CDR3 end, and the missing part is taken from the germline J gene. The J gene is TRBJ1-1, the V gene TRBV7-8, with 10 bases fitting TRBD1. CDR3 length: 15 residues. Germline CDR1 is SGHVS and CDR2 is FQNEAQ. With V trimmed by 3 bases and J by 1 base, 2 bases remained unmatched. CDR3 residues: CASSLGTGANTEAFF. The sequenced part of the CDR3 DNA is TGTGCCAGCAGCTTGGGGACAGGGGCGAACACTGAA.

Points on this clone: Coverage ceases 3 residues before the CDR3 finishes, and the germline J gene fills in the end. V gene TRBV2 combines with J gene TRBJ2-1, with 12 bases that match TRBD1. The CDR3 extends over 14 amino acids. Germline CDR1 reads SNHLY; CDR2 reads FYNNEI. V lost 6 bases to trimming and J lost 8 bases; unmatched junction nucleotides: 5. This CDR3 reads CASSGDRGQHEQFF. The part of the CDR3 DNA that was read is TGTGCCAGCAGCGGGGACAGGGGGCAGCATGAG.

Note on this clone: The DNA ends 3 residues before the CDR3 does, and the rest of the CDR3 is filled in from the germline J gene. The chain uses TRBV20-1 and TRBJ2-5, with TRBD1 matching 7 bases. CDR3 length: 14 residues. After removal of 6 bases from V and 3 bases from J, the junction contained 10 bases not matched to a gene. Germline V gene data show CDR1 as DFQATT and CDR2 as SNEGSKA (reference sequence). The part of the CDR3 DNA that was read is TGCAGTGCCCCAACAGGGGACACAGAAGAGACC. Encoded protein: CSAPTGDTEET. The full CDR3 protein reads CSAPTGDTEETQYF.

About this clone: The CDR3 extends 3 residues past the end of the read, so its final part is completed from the germline J gene. This chain joins TRBV7-2 and TRBJ2-7; 8 bases map to TRBD2. Germline CDR1 reads SGHTA; CDR2 reads FQGNSA. V lost 1 base to trimming and J lost 3 bases; unmatched junction nucleotides: 5. This CDR3 comprises 15 residues. CDR3 in amino acids: CASSLGGGGNYEQYF. The covered CDR3 bases are TGTGCCAGCAGCTTAGGGGGCGGGGGGAACTACGAG.

A word on this clone: One end of the junction does not line up with germline, which may come from a read error. The CDR3 is cut off 3 residues early in the read; its end comes from the germline J gene. V usage is TRBV19 and J usage is TRBJ2-3; 9 bases match TRBD2. The CDR3 covers 14 residues. CDR1 is LNHDA and CDR2 is SQIVND in the germline V gene (reference sequence). The CDR3 spells CASSSGGGTDTQYF. Partial CDR3 DNA: TGTGCCAGCAGTAGCGGGGGAGGAACAGATACG.

A note on this clone: The read ends 3 residues early relative to the CDR3; the germline J gene fills the gap. V is TRBV27 and J is TRBJ2-7; 9 bases are shared with TRBD1. Germline CDR1 MNHEY, CDR2 SMNVEV (reference sequence). The CDR3 has 14 residues. Trimming removed 5 bases from V and 6 bases from J; junction bases left unmatched: 8. The sequenced CDR3 bases are TGTGCCAGCAGTCGGGCCGGGACAGGGAGCGAG. Translation gives CASSRAGTGSE. Given in full, the CDR3 is CASSRAGTGSEQYF.

As concerns this clone: The CDR3 extends 3 residues past the end of the read, so its final part is completed from the germline J gene. The chain joins TRBV19 to TRBJ1-1, with 8 bases matching TRBD1. CDR3 length: 14 residues. V trimming: 4 bases; J trimming: 3 bases; junction bases outside the gene matches: 4. CDR1 and CDR2 (germline): LNHDA, SQIVND (reference sequence). The sequenced CDR3 bases are TGTGCCAGTAGTACGCACAGGGGGTACACTGAA. Translation gives CASSTHRGYTE. The CDR3, in full, reads CASSTHRGYTEAFF. Together with reference TRBV19 and TRBJ1-1, the CDR3 gives the full variable domain: DGGITQSPKYLFRKEGQNVTLSCEQNLNHDAMYWYRQDPGQGLRLIYYSQIVNDFQKGDIAEGYSVSREKKESFPLTVTSAQKNPTAFYLCASSTHRGYTEAFFGQGTRLTVV.

A note on this clone: The observed sequence ends 3 residues before the CDR3 terminus, with the missing tail filled in from the germline J gene. The V call is TRBV30, the J call TRBJ1-1; 7 bases are a match to TRBD1. Germline CDR1 GTSNPN, CDR2 SVGIG (reference sequence). V shed 0 bases and J 6 bases; nucleotides not matched to a gene: 10. This CDR3 has 15 residues. The sequenced CDR3 bases are TGTGCCTGGAGTGTACGGACCCTACAGGGGTCTGAA. It specifies CAWSVRTLQGSE. Given in full, the CDR3 is CAWSVRTLQGSEAFF. Variable domain in full (rest from reference TRBV30 and TRBJ1-1): SQTIHQWPATLVQPVGSPLSLECTVEGTSNPNLYWYRQAAGRGLQLLFYSVGIGQISSEVPQNLSASRPQDRQFILSSKKLLLSDSGFYLCAWSVRTLQGSEAFFGQGTRLTVV.

Turning to this clone: The CDR3 end is not reached by the read, which stops 3 residues before it; the germline J gene fills it in. The chain recombines TRBV7-9 with TRBJ1-2; 7 bases align to TRBD1. CDR1 SEHNR and CDR2 FQNEAQ come from the germline V gene (reference sequence). The CDR3 runs to 15 residues. CDR3 sequence: CASQGGGSTGNDYTF. CDR3 bases read: TGTGCCAGCCAGGGGGGCGGGAGCACGGGGAATGAC.

As to this clone: The missing CDR3 end, 3 residues past where the read stops, is filled in from the germline J gene. The V gene is TRBV2, the J gene TRBJ2-4, with 8 bases that match TRBD2. The CDR3 sequence is 13 residues long. Trimming cost V 2 bases and J 9 bases; bases outside gene matches: 3. Germline-derived CDR1 and CDR2 are SNHLY and FYNNEI. The CDR3 region is CASSESAGGIQYF. CDR3 DNA (partial): TGTGCCAGCAGTGAATCGGCGGGGGGCATT.

In the case of this clone: The read ends 3 residues before the CDR3 terminus; that terminus is restored from the germline J gene. The V call is TRBV14, the J call TRBJ2-1; D remains ambiguous. CDR1 is SGHDN, CDR2 FVKESK, per germline. The CDR3 loop spans 19 amino acids. V was shortened by 0 bases and J by 2 bases, with 20 bases between the two germline ends. The DNA read from the CDR3 is TGTGCCAGCAGCCAAGACCCCCCCCCTGCAGGTATCACCTACAATGAG. Amino acid sequence: CASSQDPPPAGITYNE. The entire CDR3 reads CASSQDPPPAGITYNEQFF.

Concerning this clone: With the read ending 3 residues before the CDR3 end, the germline J gene is used to fill in that end. V is TRBV6-1 and J is TRBJ1-2, with D uncertain. CDR1 is MNHNS and CDR2 is SASEGT in the germline V gene. This CDR3 region has 13 residues. V lost 3 bases and J lost 3, with 8 bases in between. CDR3 DNA (partial): TGTGCCAGCAGTGATAGGCAGGACTATGGC. It encodes CASSDRQDYG. The whole CDR3 reads CASSDRQDYGYTF.